The 30 T cell receptor beta chains reported below all come from one sample, sequenced in a study of blood T cell repertoires in COVID-19. The protocol was immunoSEQ multiplex PCR, while the TCRdb copy is restricted to in-frame clones and leaves out a portion. Here the sample spans about 250,000 clones, roughly 80% being singletons. The sample taken for sequencing was PBMCs or T cells enriched from blood (not recorded which). All receptors come from a man between 35 and 55 years old who had been exposed to COVID-19.

This clone is a singleton in its sample. J is TRBJ1-3 and V is TRBV6-5; a possible D gene is TRBD1 (6 bases). Germline CDR1 MNHEY, CDR2 SVGAGI. The CDR3 is 14 amino acids. V gave up 7 bases and J gave up 0 bases, with 10 bases separating them. In DNA form, the CDR3 reads TGTGCCAGCAACTCAGGGGACTCTGGAAACACCATATATTTT. It specifies CASNSGDSGNTIYF.

In the case of this clone: Other DNA sequences of this sample code for an identical CDR3. The rearrangement links TRBV27 to TRBJ2-1; tentative D call: TRBD2 (5 bases). Germline V gene lookup returns CDR1 MNHEY and CDR2 SMNVEV (reference sequence). Trimming left V 1 base short and J 5 bases short, with 6 bases between. The CDR3 consists of 13 residues. CDR3 sequence (DNA): TGTGCCAGCAGTTTATGGGGAGACAATGAGCAGTTCTTC. It specifies CASSLWGDNEQFF.

The chain has TRBV3-1 (or the pseudogene TRBV3-2) and TRBJ2-7, with TRBD1 matching over 8 bases. Unmatched junction bases numbered 13, after V lost 6 bases and J lost 6 bases. Germline V CDR1 and CDR2: LGHDT, YNNKEL (reference sequence). CDR3 length equals 15 residues. The CDR3 DNA is TGTGCCAGCAGTCCCTCCGGGACAGGTTATTCCGAGCAGTACTTC. It codes for CASSPSGTGYSEQYF.

This clone occurred many times. The rearrangement links TRBV21-1 to TRBJ2-1; the table's D call, TRBD1, was not checked against the DNA. TRBV21-1 represents a pseudogene. The CDR3 covers 13 residues. The CDR3 protein is CANVQGSYNEQFF. CDR3 bases: TGTGCCAACGTACAGGGCTCCTACAATGAGCAGTTCTTC.

This clone came up a few times. This chain links TRBV18 with TRBJ1-5, with a weak D call TRBD1 (5 bases). This CDR3 is built from 16 residues. CDR1 and CDR2 (germline): KGHSH, LQKENI. V was clipped by 2 bases and J by 7 bases, with 18 bases between them. Here the CDR3 reads CASSPVVIVEGQPQHF. The DNA of the CDR3 is TGTGCCAGCTCACCAGTGGTCATCGTGGAGGGGCAGCCCCAGCATTTT. Complete variable domain (other parts from reference TRBV18 and TRBJ1-5): NAGVMQNPRHLVRRRGQEARLRCSPMKGHSHVYWYRQLPEEGLKFMVYLQKENIIDESGMPKERFSAEFPKEGPSILRIQQVVRGDSAAYFCASSPVVIVEGQPQHFGDGTRLSIL.

This clone occurred many times. This sequence joins TRBV3-1 (or the pseudogene TRBV3-2) and TRBJ2-7; 7 bases fit TRBD1. V was clipped by 2 bases and J by 7 bases; unmatched bases: 5. The length of the CDR3 is 13 residues. Germline-derived CDR1 and CDR2 are LGHDT and YNNKEL (reference sequence). DNA for the CDR3: TGTGCCAGCAGCCAATCAACAGGGGTAGAGCAGTACTTC. It is translated as CASSQSTGVEQYF.

The CDR3 bases are TGTGCCAGCAGCTTAATGCCGGGAGCGAACAATGAGCAGTTCTTC. This translates into CASSLMPGANNEQFF. The chain is built from TRBV7-3 and TRBJ2-1; D possibly corresponds to TRBD2 (6 bases). Germline-derived CDR1 and CDR2 are SGHTA and FQGTGA. The V and J ends lost 1 base and 5 bases respectively, with 12 bases between them. The CDR3 contains 15 residues.

The V and J genes are TRBV7-8 and TRBJ2-5, with TRBD2 as a possible D gene (6 bases). Germline V gene lookup returns CDR1 SGHVS and CDR2 FQNEAQ. This CDR3 spans 14 amino acids. V lost 6 bases, J lost 5 bases, and 16 bases lay in between. In DNA, the CDR3 is TGTGCCAGCAGAAGTGGTGCGGCGGGGGAGACCCAGTACTTC. Amino acid sequence: CASRSGAAGETQYF. The variable domain in full, with the rest retrieved from reference TRBV7-8 and TRBJ2-5, is GAGVSQSPRYKVAKRGQDVALRCDPISGHVSLFWYQQALGQGPEFLTYFQNEAQLDKSGLPSDRFFAERPEGSVSTLKIQRTQQEDSAVYLCASRSGAAGETQYFGPGTRLLVL.

The CDR3 reads CASSYGRAHTEAFF. Written as DNA, the CDR3 is TGTGCCAGCAGTTACGGGAGGGCACACACTGAAGCTTTCTTT. V and J are TRBV6-5 and TRBJ1-1; no firm D call. Trimming took 2 bases from V and 3 from J, leaving 10 bases between them. There are 14 residues in the CDR3. Germline V gene lookup returns CDR1 MNHEY and CDR2 SVGAGI.

The chain joins TRBV18 to TRBJ1-1; perhaps TRBD1 as D (6 bases). The V end was cut by 5 bases, the J end by 3 bases, with 13 bases between. The CDR3 runs to 14 residues. CDR1 is KGHSH, CDR2 LQKENI, per germline. CDR3 sequence: CASSSTRQDTEAFF. The CDR3 nucleotides are TGTGCCAGCTCATCGACTCGACAGGACACTGAAGCTTTCTTT.

The chain employs TRBV7-6 and TRBJ2-3, with D possibly matching TRBD2 (6 bases). The CDR3 is 14 amino acids. In germline, CDR1 is SGHVS, CDR2 FNYEAQ. V was shortened by 5 bases and J by 7 bases, with 16 bases between the two germline ends. CDR3 in amino acids: CASSPPGLLNTQYF. The CDR3 DNA reads as TGTGCCAGCAGCCCTCCGGGACTTCTGAATACGCAGTATTTT.

The chain recombines TRBV2 with TRBJ2-3; D is possibly TRBD2 (6 bases). Trimming pared 6 bases from V and 2 bases from J, leaving 12 bases between. The CDR3 totals 14 residues. Germline V lookup: CDR1 SNHLY, CDR2 FYNNEI. Written as DNA, the CDR3 is TGTGCCAGCAGGAGAGGGACTTACACAGATACGCAGTATTTT. As protein: CASRRGTYTDTQYF.

The J gene is TRBJ1-2, the V gene TRBV5-1; 7 positions match TRBD1. Trimming removed 4 bases from V and 3 bases from J; junction bases left unmatched: 6. This CDR3 is 14 amino acids long. CDR1 and CDR2 (germline): SGHRS, YFSETQ. The CDR3 loop is CASSPGGQYYGYTF. In DNA form, the CDR3 reads TGCGCCAGCAGCCCAGGGGGACAGTACTATGGCTACACCTTC.

V gene TRBV5-4 combines with J gene TRBJ2-3, with a weak D call TRBD2 (6 bases). With 2 bases removed from V and 0 bases from J, the gap between germline ends came to 13 bases. This CDR3 region has 16 residues. CDR1 is SGHNT and CDR2 is YYREEE in the germline V gene (reference sequence). CDR3 DNA sequence: TGTGCCAGCAGCTTCCCAGGGCTAGCGAGCACAGATACGCAGTATTTT. Translating it yields CASSFPGLASTDTQYF.

The CDR3 DNA reads as TGTGCCACCAGTGGTAGCAGTCAAAATCAGCCCCAGCATTTT. This sequence encodes CATSGSSQNQPQHF. The chain has TRBV24-1 and TRBJ1-5; D ambiguous. The germline V and J ends were trimmed by 5 bases and 4 bases, with 11 bases remaining between them. Germline-derived CDR1 and CDR2 are KGHDR and SFDVKD. The CDR3 loop spans 14 amino acids.

The DNA for the CDR3 is TGTGCCAGCCGAGACTCTGGAAACACCATATATTTT. Translated: CASRDSGNTIYF. The rearrangement links TRBV9 to TRBJ1-3; D remains unclear. The CDR3 runs 12 residues. Germline V lookup: CDR1 SGDLS, CDR2 YYNGEE. V gave up 7 bases and J gave up 0 bases, with 5 bases separating them.

V is TRBV15 and J is TRBJ1-1, with unresolved D. CDR3 length equals 14 residues. Germline CDR1 is LNHNV and CDR2 is YYDKDF (reference sequence). Trimming took 2 bases from V and 0 from J, leaving 7 bases between them. CDR3 sequence: CATSRRELNTEAFF. CDR3 nucleotides: TGTGCCACCAGCAGACGAGAGCTGAACACTGAAGCTTTCTTT.

The gene calls are TRBV5-1 and TRBJ2-3, with TRBD2 identical over 15 bases. With 4 bases clipped from V and 4 bases from J, the junction kept 7 bases outside the gene matches. This CDR3 has 17 amino acids. Germline V CDR1 and CDR2: SGHRS, YFSETQ. The CDR3 region has the DNA TGCGCCAGCAGCCCGGGACTAGCGGGAGGTCATGCAGATACGCAGTATTTT. Its protein is CASSPGLAGGHADTQYF.

The rearrangement links TRBV6-6 to TRBJ2-7; no definite D call. The CDR3 loop spans 11 amino acids. Germline V lookup: CDR1 MNHNY, CDR2 SVGAGI (reference sequence). Trimming cost V 7 bases and J 1 base, with 5 bases left between them. The CDR3, as DNA: TGTGCCAGCATGCTATCCTACGAGCAGTACTTC. Amino acids: CASMLSYEQYF.

The rearrangement uses TRBV9 and TRBJ2-1, with 9 bases that match TRBD2. CDR1 is SGDLS and CDR2 is YYNGEE in the germline V gene. There are 14 residues in the CDR3. J was trimmed by 4 bases and V by 4 bases; bases with no gene match: 3. CDR3 residues: CASSSSGTYNEQFF. In nucleotides, the CDR3 is TGTGCCAGCAGCTCTAGCGGGACATACAATGAGCAGTTCTTC.

The chain carries TRBV9 and TRBJ1-1; D gene unclear. The length of the CDR3 is 16 residues. Trimming pared 2 bases from V and 4 bases from J, leaving 18 bases between. Per germline, CDR1 SGDLS and CDR2 YYNGEE. The CDR3 sequence: CASSVERTPTVTEAFF. The CDR3 bases are TGTGCCAGCAGCGTCGAGAGGACTCCGACCGTCACTGAAGCTTTCTTT.

This chain uses TRBV7-3 with TRBJ1-1; possibly TRBD1 for D (6 bases). The V end was cut by 5 bases, the J end by 1 base, with 11 bases between. The CDR3 loop spans 14 amino acids. Germline values: CDR1 SGHTA, CDR2 FQGTGA. This chain's CDR3 is CASSRTAQNTEAFF. Written as DNA, the CDR3 is TGTGCCAGCAGCAGGACAGCCCAGAACACTGAAGCTTTCTTT.

This chain connects TRBV12-3 or TRBV12-4 to TRBJ1-2, with D uncertain. CDR3 length: 13 residues. V was shortened by 6 bases and J by 4 bases, with 12 bases between the two germline ends. The DNA for the CDR3 is TGTGCCAGCAGCCTCGGGGTTAGCTATGGCTACACCTTC. Translated: CASSLGVSYGYTF.

The V and J genes are TRBV4-2 and TRBJ2-3; 7 bases line up with TRBD2. Germline-derived CDR1 and CDR2 are LGHNA and YNFKEQ. This CDR3 region has 15 residues. Trimming at V came to 1 base and at J to 2 bases, leaving 3 bases not matched to a gene. The CDR3 reads CASSQAERDTDTQYF. Written as DNA, the CDR3 is TGTGCCAGCAGCCAAGCTGAGCGGGACACAGATACGCAGTATTTT.

Only a few counts were recorded for this clone. This sequence joins TRBV5-4 and TRBJ2-1; 10 bases map to TRBD2. Germline values: CDR1 SGHNT, CDR2 YYREEE (reference sequence). Trimming at V came to 4 bases and at J to 9 bases, leaving 7 bases not matched to a gene. The CDR3 spans 14 residues. The CDR3 DNA follows: TGTGCCAGCAGCAAGACTAGCGGGTTAGCTGAGCAGTTCTTC. It is translated as CASSKTSGLAEQFF.

In DNA form, the CDR3 reads TGTGCCAGCAGCTTAGATAGTTACGAGCAGTACTTC. Translating gives CASSLDSYEQYF. The genes are TRBV11-2 and TRBJ2-7, with D unclear. Germline V gene lookup returns CDR1 SGHAT and CDR2 FQNNGV. The CDR3 length is 12 residues. V was cut by 0 bases and J by 4 bases, with 4 bases left in between.

This chain connects TRBV7-3 to TRBJ2-3; D is perhaps TRBD2 (6 bases). CDR1 and CDR2 (germline): SGHTA, FQGTGA. V was clipped by 5 bases and J by 1 base, with 10 bases between them. The CDR3 runs 14 residues. The CDR3 sequence: CASSGTVGTDTQYF. The CDR3 coding sequence is TGTGCCAGCAGCGGGACTGTGGGCACAGATACGCAGTATTTT. The complete variable domain, with remaining parts taken from reference TRBV7-3 and TRBJ2-3, reads GAGVSQTPSNKVTEKGKYVELRCDPISGHTALYWYRQSLGQGPEFLIYFQGTGAADDSGLPNDRFFAVRPEGSVSTLKIQRTERGDSAVYLCASSGTVGTDTQYFGPGTRLTVL.

V gene TRBV6-5 combines with J gene TRBJ2-7, with a tentative D call TRBD1 (5 bases). The CDR3 sequence is 13 residues long. Trimming took off 6 bases at V and 0 bases at J, with 9 bases between the two ends. Germline V gene sequence: CDR1 MNHEY, CDR2 SVGAGI. The CDR3 region is CASRPTASYEQYF. Here the CDR3 DNA reads TGTGCCAGCAGGCCGACAGCCTCCTACGAGCAGTACTTC.

The J gene is TRBJ1-4, the V gene TRBV6-1, with unresolved D. Germline assignment: CDR1 MNHNS and CDR2 SASEGT. Deletions cut 3 bases from V and 0 bases from J, with 17 bases between. The CDR3 covers 18 residues. The CDR3 loop is CASSEVQTTRTTNEKLFF. CDR3 nucleotides: TGTGCCAGCAGTGAGGTACAGACTACAAGGACAACTAATGAAAAACTGTTTTTT.

The chain is built from TRBV9 and TRBJ2-1; TRBD2 matches at 9 bases. The ends lost 5 bases at V and 6 bases at J; junction bases unmatched: 9. CDR3 size: 15 residues. From germline, CDR1 is SGDLS and CDR2 YYNGEE. The CDR3 loop is CASSGGLANANEQFF. The CDR3 coding sequence is TGTGCCAGCAGTGGGGGACTAGCAAACGCCAATGAGCAGTTCTTC. Full variable domain (rest looked up from reference TRBV9 and TRBJ2-1): DSGVTQTPKHLITATGQRVTLRCSPRSGDLSVYWYQQSLDQGLQFLIQYYNGEERAKGNILERFSAQQFPDLHSELNLSSLELGDSALYFCASSGGLANANEQFFGPGTRLTVL.